This T cell receptor beta chain was observed in a study of blood T cells in healthy people across ages. The second PCR ran about 7 to 12 cycles with a sample-barcoded 5' primer and J-beta primers. Each CDR3 protein is one row after TCRdb ran MiXCR on the 5' RACE reads. The sample includes about 680,000 distinct CDR3 sequences, more than 40% of them seen just once. The germline CDR1 and CDR2 sequences are SQVTM and ANQGSEA. This CDR3 is built from 13 residues. V lost 5 bases to trimming and J lost 3 bases; unmatched junction nucleotides: 3. This clonotype was recorded a few times. Per sample, a minimum of 6 million PBMCs were isolated. Each sample provided at least 6 micrograms of extracted total RNA.

The chain joins TRBV29-1 to TRBJ2-3; 9 nucleotides line up with TRBD1. The origin of this receptor is a woman in her sixties or seventies in good health. Sequences were obtained from blood. The CDR3 protein is CSVSTGGTDTQYF. In DNA, the CDR3 is TGCAGCGTTTCGACAGGGGGGACAGATACGCAGTATTTT.